This T cell receptor (beta chain) was documented in a study of cytomegalovirus exposure and HLA in healthy donors. With respect to this clone: What it binds is unknown.

V shed 4 bases, J shed 0 bases, and the junction held 4 bases outside the gene matches. CDR3 length: 16 residues. Germline V gene sequence: CDR1 MNHNS, CDR2 SASEGT. General study points: In a later analysis, TCR beta V- and J-gene trimming was associated with a missense DCLRE1C variant.

PCR amplification relied on 60 Vbeta primers (plus 13 Jbeta primers). Repertoires were generated with immunoSEQ multiplex PCR, while TCRdb's copy carries only in-frame clones and drops some. The sample lists more than 95,000 clones, around 78% occurring once. Sequencing input: PBMCs. This receptor was taken from a male donor in good health and CMV-seronegative. This chain links TRBV6-1 with TRBJ2-1; 9 nucleotides agree with TRBD2. CDR3 loop: CASSGTSVSSYNEQFF. The CDR3 region has the DNA TGTGCCAGCAGTGGGACTAGCGTCAGCTCCTACAATGAGCAGTTCTTC.